A selection of T cell receptor beta chains follows, all from one sample in a study of shared clonotypes between healthy human individuals. Clones were read by immunoSEQ multiplex PCR, and TCRdb kept only the in-frame ones, dropping some. Here the sample spans some 2.1 million clones, 85% to 95% being singletons. The sequenced material came from naive CD4+ T cells sorted from blood. These TCRs come from a man between 18 and 29 years old in good health. Each CDR3 is given with its conserved first and last residue. The D gene is left open where the match is weak. A row's size may be missing; if present it is once, few, many or a size class.

TRBV27	.	TRBJ1-2	.	TGTGCCAGCAGTTTATCTGGTGGGACACCCTATGGCTACACCTTC	CASSLSGGTPYGYTF
TRBV19	.	TRBJ1-3	.	TGTGCCAGTAGTCGGGCCCGGGGTCCTAGCTCTGGAAACACCATATATTTT	CASSRARGPSSGNTIYF
TRBV30	.	TRBJ2-7	.	TGTGCCTGGAGTCCCCTACTTGGACTGAGAACCTACGAGCAGTACTTC	CAWSPLLGLRTYEQYF
TRBV6-1	.	TRBJ1-4	.	TGTGCCAGCAGTGTCCAGGGGTTTAGGGAAAAACTGTTTTTT	CASSVQGFREKLFF
TRBV10-3	.	TRBJ2-2	TRBD2	TGTGCCATCAGTGCCCCGGCGGGAGGGGGCACCGGGGAGCTGTTTTTT	CAISAPAGGGTGELFF
TRBV12-2	.	TRBJ2-7	.	TGTGCAAGTCGCTTCCCGGCGGATAGGGGCTACGAGCAGTACTTC	CASRFPADRGYEQYF
TRBV2	.	TRBJ2-7	TRBD2	TGTGCCAGCAGTGAGACTAGCGGGGGACCCTACGAGCAGTACTTC	CASSETSGGPYEQYF
TRBV7-2	few	TRBJ1-2	.	TGTGCCAGCAGCTTAGTAGGGAACTATGGCTACACCTTC	CASSLVGNYGYTF
TRBV7-2	.	TRBJ1-2	.	TGTGCCAGCAGCTTACTGGCAGGGAACTATGGCTACACCTTC	CASSLLAGNYGYTF
TRBV9	.	TRBJ2-6	.	TGTGCCAGCAGCGTTGAGGAGGCTGGGGCCAACGTCCTGACTTTC	CASSVEEAGANVLTF
TRBV5-1	.	TRBJ1-1	TRBD1	TGCGCCAGCAGCCCCGGACAGGCTGAAGCTTTCTTT	CASSPGQAEAFF
TRBV19	.	TRBJ1-2	.	TGTGCCAGTAGTATGGAGGGGATCATTTATGGCTACACCTTC	CASSMEGIIYGYTF
TRBV2	.	TRBJ2-7	.	TGTGCCAGCAGCGAAACGGGGACCAATCAGCAGTACTTC	CASSETGTNQQYF
TRBV25-1	.	TRBJ2-5	.	TGTGCCAGCAGTGAATATTGGCAGGGTCAGACCCAGTACTTC	CASSEYWQGQTQYF
TRBV20-1	.	TRBJ2-1	.	TGCAGTGCTAGCCCGGGACTGGCCCAGTTCTTC	CSASPGLAQFF
TRBV11-2	.	TRBJ1-3	.	TGTGCCAGCAGCTTAGATACTGGAAACACCATATATTTT	CASSLDTGNTIYF
TRBV19	.	TRBJ1-2	.	TGTGCCAGTAGTATAGGCAGTAACTATGGCTACACCTTC	CASSIGSNYGYTF
TRBV10-3	.	TRBJ1-4	TRBD1	TGTGCCTCCACAGGGGATCGGGAAAAACTGTTTTTT	CASTGDREKLFF
TRBV7-7	.	TRBJ2-3	.	TGTGCTAGCAGCTTAGGGGGGGAGGCAGATACGCAGTATTTT	CASSLGGEADTQYF
TRBV29-1	many	TRBJ1-1	.	TGCAGCGTTGAGCAGTCCAGGGGTGAAGCTTTCTTT	CSVEQSRGEAFF
TRBV7-9	once	TRBJ2-7	.	TGTGCCAGCAGCTTTCTGGGGACCATAACCTACGAGCAGTACTTC	CASSFLGTITYEQYF
TRBV7-7	.	TRBJ2-5	TRBD1	TGTGCTAGCAGCCCGGACAGGTCCGGGACCCAGTACTTC	CASSPDRSGTQYF
TRBV30	.	TRBJ1-2	TRBD1	TGTGCCTGGAGTTCCGGGACAGGGTATGGCTACACCTTC	CAWSSGTGYGYTF
TRBV19	.	TRBJ2-2	.	TGTGCCAGTAGTATCACGGCAAACACCGGGGAGCTGTTTTTT	CASSITANTGELFF
TRBV28	.	TRBJ2-7	.	TGTGCCAGCAGAACTAGTGATATCCCCTACGAGCAGTACTTC	CASRTSDIPYEQYF
TRBV20-1	.	TRBJ2-1	.	TGCAGTGCCGAGTTTAACAATGAGCAGTTCTTC	CSAEFNNEQFF
TRBV11-3	once	TRBJ2-7	.	TGTGCCAGCAGCCCGTCGATCCCACCGGACGAGCAGTACTTC	CASSPSIPPDEQYF
TRBV5-1	once	TRBJ2-3	.	TGCGCCAGCAGCTTTGGAGGGACAGATAGCACAGATACGCAGTATTTT	CASSFGGTDSTDTQYF
TRBV9	.	TRBJ1-3	.	TGTGCCAGCAGCGTAGAGTTTGGAAACACCATATATTTT	CASSVEFGNTIYF
TRBV5-6	.	TRBJ2-7	.	TGTGCCAGCAGCAGGGCCTCTTTCCACGAGCAGTACTTC	CASSRASFHEQYF
TRBV4-1	.	TRBJ2-1	.	TGCGCCAGCAGCCAAGTAATATTTCGGGGGACCTACAATGAGCAGTTCTTC	CASSQVIFRGTYNEQFF
TRBV7-9	.	TRBJ1-5	.	TGTGCCAGCAGCTCCCAAGACAGGAACACGAATCAGCCCCAGCATTTT	CASSSQDRNTNQPQHF
TRBV5-1	.	TRBJ2-2	.	TGCGCCAGCAGCTTGGTGTCACAGAACACCGGGGAGCTGTTTTTT	CASSLVSQNTGELFF
TRBV4-2	.	TRBJ2-6	.	TGTGCCAGCAGACCATCCGGGCTTGGGGCCAACGTCCTGACTTTC	CASRPSGLGANVLTF
TRBV7-7	.	TRBJ2-5	.	TGTGCTAGCAGTCGGGACTTCCAAGAGACCCAGTACTTC	CASSRDFQETQYF
TRBV6-4	.	TRBJ2-1	TRBD2	TGTGCCAGCAGTGTTACTAGCGCACGGTACAATGAGCAGTTCTTC	CASSVTSARYNEQFF
TRBV28	.	TRBJ1-3	.	TGTGCCAGCGACGCCTTCAGAGTAAAAGGAAACACCATATATTTT	CASDAFRVKGNTIYF
TRBV6-6	.	TRBJ1-5	.	TGTGCCAGCAGTTCCCCAGGGGAGACGACCCAGCATTTT	CASSSPGETTQHF
TRBV7-2	.	TRBJ2-1	.	TGTGCCAGCAGCTTTATAGTGGGCAATGAGCAGTTCTTC	CASSFIVGNEQFF
TRBV30	many	TRBJ2-4	.	TGTGCCTGGAGAGGAAACAGCATAGCCAAAAACATTCAGTACTTC	CAWRGNSIAKNIQYF
TRBV18	.	TRBJ1-1	TRBD1	TGTGCCAGCTCACCTAGTACCTTACCCGGGACAGGGTTCACTGAAGCTTTCTTT	CASSPSTLPGTGFTEAFF
TRBV2	.	TRBJ1-2	.	TGTGCCAGCAGTCTTCTATATGGCTACACCTTC	CASSLLYGYTF
TRBV6-6	.	TRBJ1-2	.	TGTGCCAGCAGTTACTCACAGGACAACTATGGCTACACCTTC	CASSYSQDNYGYTF
TRBV6-6	.	TRBJ1-1	.	TGTGCCAGCAGTCGACTGACTTGGATGGGCACTGAAGCTTTCTTT	CASSRLTWMGTEAFF
TRBV6-5	.	TRBJ2-7	.	TGTGCCAGCAGCTACCGTTACAGGGCCACTCTCGACGAGCAGTACTTC	CASSYRYRATLDEQYF
TRBV7-2	.	TRBJ2-1	.	TGTGCCAGCAGCCGACCATCCTACAATGAGCAGTTCTTC	CASSRPSYNEQFF
TRBV10-3	.	TRBJ1-5	TRBD1	TGTGCCATCAGTGAGTCTAGGACAGGGAATCAGCCCCAGCATTTT	CAISESRTGNQPQHF
TRBV7-9	.	TRBJ1-1	.	TGTGCCAGCAGCCCCGACCAGGTGAACACTGAAGCTTTCTTT	CASSPDQVNTEAFF
TRBV9	.	TRBJ2-1	TRBD2	TGTGCCAGCAGCGCCCGGACTAGCGGGAGTTTTGAGCAGTTCTTC	CASSARTSGSFEQFF
TRBV30	.	TRBJ2-4	.	TGTGCCTGGAGTGTTACGTCAAGCCTGGGAGCCAAAAACATTCAGTACTTC	CAWSVTSSLGAKNIQYF
TRBV21-1	.	TRBJ1-6	.	TGTGCCAGCAGAGACGGGACAGATTATTTTTCACCCCTCCACTTT	CASRDGTDYFSPLHF